This T cell receptor beta chain was retrieved from a study of cytomegalovirus exposure and HLA in healthy donors (dated by TCRdb to about 2017). With regard to the full study: An earlier analysis of about 560 of the donors reported about 300 Gb of sequence data and 117 million unique TCR beta sequences obtained from 180 million or so T cells. Around 320 gigabases of sequencing data and 80 million or so unique TCR sequences were included in an early release covering under 650 HLA-typed donors. Of the 350 to 400 genotyped donors, approximately 83% fell in the genetic ancestry cluster associated with self-reported Caucasian donors. The study was designed to test whether signatures of past pathogen exposure could be identified by cataloging public T cell receptors. The study profiled the T cell repertoires of under 700 subjects by immunosequencing and related them to cytomegalovirus serostatus. Besides the first cohort of 500 to 700 subjects, a separate validation cohort made up of around 120 different subjects was used. High-throughput TCR immunosequencing, statistical association of individual TCRs with disease status, and machine learning were combined to predict cytomegalovirus infection status. A later analysis re-examined previously published TCR beta repertoires from several hundred donors and added high-resolution HLA genotyping to investigate patterns of TCR occurrence. Rather than drawing on any new phenotypic data, the later analysis identified candidate immune exposures from TCR beta sequences and the way those sequences occurred across donors. An earlier analysis of around 580 of the donors used high-throughput TCR beta sequencing to judge whether each TCR beta V gene segment behaved as functional or pseudogenic. Alongside the repertoire data, information on donor age, sex, ethnicity and CMV serostatus was compiled. A later genetic analysis used genome-wide SNP genotypes for about 60% of the roughly 700 donors, treating that subset as a discovery cohort. All discovery cohort repertoires had been generated using a single sequencing platform. HLA typing included class I and class II loci at four-digit resolution. The number of typed donors differed by locus: about 629-640 for A, B, C, DRB1 and DQB1; 500 to 550 for DQA1; around 610 for DPA1; and around 470 for DPB1. Several DR-DQ haplotypes were handled as single units for association and clustering, since linkage in the cohort was strong. Across around 400 genotyped donors of the cohort, an average of approximately 220,000 unique TCR beta nucleotide sequences per donor were sequenced, and 15% to 20% of those sequences were non-productive. Results and caveats for the whole study, not just this receptor: Linkage disequilibrium might explain the correlated functional status among segregating V segments, but an unknown experimental factor could not be ruled out. According to a later analysis, most CMV-associated TCR beta chains appeared to be HLA-restricted, and the HLA associations seemed to be driven largely by CMV exposure. A total of fewer than 200 TCR beta chains were listed by the study as associated with cytomegalovirus. Broadly in line with IMGT annotations, most TCR beta V segments showed up in productive rearrangements about 90% or about 30% of the time in an earlier analysis of under 700 of the donors. The classifier was reported to diagnose cytomegalovirus status with high specificity and sensitivity in both the original cohort and the validation cohort. Strong co-occurrence of HLA alleles, especially DR and DQ, made assigning TCR associations to individual alleles difficult. It was suggested by the authors that the approach could potentially be generalized to other disease states and immunological phenotypes. Because counts were too low, approximately 18 rarely observed V segments, including chromosome 9 orphons, were excluded from the earlier analysis of several hundred of the donors. The only immune exposure information available for the cohort was CMV serostatus. Some IMGT-functional V segments, including TRBV6-2 and TRBV6-3, could not be distinguished by the 87-base-pair reads and were therefore excluded. According to a later analysis, parvovirus B19, influenza, CMV and Epstein-Barr virus appeared linked to several top co-occurrence clusters. In a later analysis, HLA-associated TCR beta chains showed more clonal expansion and lower generation probabilities than non-associated chains that were equally common. The presence/absence analyses assumed that sequencing depth was roughly uniform across donors, and that assumption may not be true. Because HLA typing was missing for some donors at each locus, association tests included only the typed subset. Most TCR sequences were seen in very few donors, while some public TCRs were found in many individuals. Compared with the roughly 670-donor mean, donors in an Asian-associated ancestry cluster had fewer N-insertions in productive TCRs, according to a later genetic analysis. In a later analysis, around 17,000 TCR beta sequences were associated with specific HLA alleles at a false discovery rate of 0.05. A cluster of highly shared sequence variants was judged likely to be a technical artifact of the sequencing pipeline. V-gene and J-gene trimming of TCR beta chains was associated with a missense DCLRE1C variant in a later genetic analysis, and the association was replicated in an independent cohort. A further reported finding was that TCR beta sequences accurately predicted the HLA-A and HLA-B alleles for most subjects in the first cohort. According to a later analysis, TCR association rates differed among HLA loci, with DRB1 alleles showing the most associated TCRs and HLA-C alleles showing the fewest. In this cohort, only TCR beta chains were sequenced, and detectable features were limited by the absence of alpha or paired-chain data. Three of the identified cytomegalovirus-associated TCR beta chains were confirmed in vitro to be specific for cytomegalovirus antigens.

The cohort consisted of 666 healthy bone marrow donors. Cohort members were all nominally healthy when sampled, although unrecorded immune exposures were likely present. The donor tested CMV seropositive, placing the donor among the roughly 300 seropositive members of the cohort. A peripheral blood sample was collected from each donor, and TCR beta sequencing was performed on peripheral blood mononuclear cells. Genomic DNA extraction from the blood cell samples was performed with the Qiagen DNeasy Blood Extraction Kit. The CDR3 sequence holds 16 residues, the cysteine and phenylalanine included. This entry keeps only the CDR3 DNA: 48 bases, framed from base 1. Via the germline V gene (reference sequence), CDR1 is SEHNR and CDR2 FQNEAQ. V and J are trimmed by 5 bases and 4 bases, and the gene matches miss 10 bases of the junction. To prepare the library, the immunoSEQ multiplex PCR assay was applied. For the multiplex PCR, a mixture combining 60 forward primers for TCR Vbeta segments and 13 reverse primers for TCR Jbeta segments was used. The CDR3 region of rearranged TCR beta genes was amplified from genomic DNA by a multiplex PCR assay. Amplified TCR beta libraries were sequenced as 87-base-pair reads on the Illumina HiSeq System. On the study's bioinformatics: A later analysis counted tens of millions of unique TCR beta chains across the 670 or so repertoires, and some 11 million of these chains were shared by at least two donors. To remove PCR and sequencing errors, raw reads were error-corrected and collapsed into unique sequences using a nearest-neighbor algorithm that merged closely related sequences. To assign V, D and J gene segments, CDR3 sequences were aligned to IMGT reference sequences. For a sequence to be retained, a match of at least six nucleotides to both a V gene segment and a J gene segment was required. A rearrangement was called productive if the CDR3 had no stop codons and remained in frame with V and J, and every other rearrangement was called non-productive. CDR3 was defined by IMGT convention, running from the second conserved V-encoded cysteine to the conserved J-encoded phenylalanine. The earlier analysis of some 540 of the donors excluded any sequence lacking an unambiguous match to a single V gene segment. An earlier analysis of over 450 of the donors classified V segments as functional when productive rearrangements were above 56.7% and as segregating when the standard deviation between donors was above 5%. To diagnose cytomegalovirus status from the catalog of TCR beta chain sequences, a statistical classification framework was built. In a later analysis, V and J genes were assigned by comparing TCR nucleotide sequences against IMGT/GENE-DB human TR gene sequences. A later analysis assigned CDR3 sequences and most-parsimonious VDJ recombination scenarios with the TCRdist pipeline. In a later analysis, each TCR beta chain was defined by its CDR3 amino acid sequence together with its V-gene family, and reads without a unique V-gene family were excluded. As a way to deal with suspected cross-contamination and a sequencing artifact, a later analysis dropped over 550 nucleotide sequences that were highly shared and had low generation probability. In a later analysis, a clonal expansion index was calculated for each public chain from normalized within-repertoire ranks of inferred template counts. A later analysis computed generation probabilities with a VDJ recombination model fitted to out-of-frame rearrangements, and checked the results against IGoR. A later analysis scored TCR-TCR, TCR-HLA and TCR-CMV co-occurrence with hypergeometric tests, applying a repertoire-size bias correction to TCR pairs. In a later analysis, false discovery rates were estimated by permuting HLA or CMV assignments 20 times. In a later analysis, co-occurring TCRs were grouped using DBSCAN, and TCRdist sequence similarity was added for clustering within HLA-allele-positive subsets. Repertoires with fewer than 30,000 or more than 120,000 public chains, plus five repertoires with anomalous nucleotide sharing, were excluded from co-occurrence clustering. TCRdb mirrors the immuneACCESS table, restricted to in-frame sequences. Some clones are absent from its copies; in checked studies, under half trace to an unresolved V gene, and the reason for the others is unknown. The DNA gave D and trimming, while V, J and clone size come from that table. This sample is represented by around 160,000 clones; about 77% of them were singletons. Clones ranked in the top ten supply less than 10% of the sample.

Remarks on this clone: Its antigen specificity is not known. No much larger clone is present one base from it, and per-base qualities are unavailable.

The receptor's source is a young man in good health and CMV-seropositive. The sequenced material came from PBMCs. The chain is encoded by TRBV7-9 joined to TRBJ2-7, and 11 junction bases match TRBD1. The CDR3: CASSPGQGELLYEQYF. The DNA reads as follows: TGTGCCAGCAGCCCGGGACAGGGGGAACTTTTATACGAGCAGTACTTC.